These T cell receptor beta chains were read from a single sample in a study of identical twins. TCRdb re-analysed the 5' RACE reads in MiXCR, keeping a single row per CDR3 protein. Seen here are under 900,000 distinct CDR3 sequences, approximately 13% observed once, and the top ten hold around 1.6%. These data are also associated with another study on yellow fever vaccine responses in identical twins.

Sample: PBMCs. Source of these receptors: a woman under 30 in good health. Each CDR3 is given with its conserved first and last residue. The D gene is left open where the match is weak. The size of a clone is reported for some rows only, either as once, few or many, or as a class for expanded clones.

v_call: TRBV6-5; d_call: NA; clone_size: few; j_call: TRBJ2-2; cdr3_nt: TGTGCCAGTAGATATCAAGGCTCGAACACCGGGGAGCTGTTTTTT; cdr3_aa: CASRYQGSNTGELFF
v_call: TRBV5-1; d_call: TRBD1; clone_size: few; j_call: TRBJ2-5; cdr3_nt: TGCGCCAGCAGCCCCGGGACAGCTTTGTACCAAGAGACCCAGTACTTC; cdr3_aa: CASSPGTALYQETQYF
v_call: TRBV20-1; d_call: NA; clone_size: NA; j_call: TRBJ1-5; cdr3_nt: TGCAGTGCTGCCGTTTTCCAAGGGGCCCAGCATTTT; cdr3_aa: CSAAVFQGAQHF
v_call: TRBV10-3; d_call: NA; clone_size: NA; j_call: TRBJ2-2; cdr3_nt: TGTGCCATCGTTTCCGCTCCGAACACCGGGGAGCTGTTTTTT; cdr3_aa: CAIVSAPNTGELFF
v_call: TRBV7-9; d_call: NA; clone_size: NA; j_call: TRBJ1-3; cdr3_nt: TGTGCCAGCAGCTTAGAGGCCGGAGGGTCTGGAAACACCATATATTTT; cdr3_aa: CASSLEAGGSGNTIYF
v_call: TRBV28; d_call: NA; clone_size: NA; j_call: TRBJ2-2; cdr3_nt: TGTGCCAGCAGGCCACCCTTGGGGGGATCGGTGTTTTTT; cdr3_aa: CASRPPLGGSVFF
v_call: TRBV14; d_call: NA; clone_size: many; j_call: TRBJ2-1; cdr3_nt: TGTGCCAGCAGCCCTCGGGGGACGGGTTACAATGAGCAGTTCTTC; cdr3_aa: CASSPRGTGYNEQFF
v_call: TRBV6-1; d_call: TRBD2; clone_size: NA; j_call: TRBJ2-7; cdr3_nt: TGTGCCAGCAGCCGGACTAGCGAAACTGGTGAGCAGTACTTC; cdr3_aa: CASSRTSETGEQYF
v_call: TRBV2; d_call: NA; clone_size: few; j_call: TRBJ1-1; cdr3_nt: TGTGCCAGCATGTCCGACATCATGAACACTGAAGCTTTCTTT; cdr3_aa: CASMSDIMNTEAFF
v_call: TRBV9; d_call: TRBD1; clone_size: NA; j_call: TRBJ1-4; cdr3_nt: TGTGCCAGCAGCCCGCGGGGACAGGGTTTAGCTAATGAAAAACTGTTTTTT; cdr3_aa: CASSPRGQGLANEKLFF
v_call: TRBV7-6; d_call: NA; clone_size: many; j_call: TRBJ2-3; cdr3_nt: TGTGCCAGCAGCTTAGCAGGTCCTAGCGCAAGCACAGATACGCAGTATTTT; cdr3_aa: CASSLAGPSASTDTQYF
v_call: TRBV11-3; d_call: NA; clone_size: NA; j_call: TRBJ2-7; cdr3_nt: TGTGCCAGCAGCGCGGACGGCGAGCAGTACTTC; cdr3_aa: CASSADGEQYF
v_call: TRBV12-3/TRBV12-4; d_call: NA; clone_size: NA; j_call: TRBJ1-2; cdr3_nt: TGTGCCAGCAGTCCGGCAGGGGACTATGGCTACACCTTC; cdr3_aa: CASSPAGDYGYTF
v_call: TRBV7-2; d_call: NA; clone_size: NA; j_call: TRBJ2-5; cdr3_nt: TGTGCCAGCAGCAAAGGGGCAAATCCTTTTAAACAAGAGACCCAGTACTTC; cdr3_aa: CASSKGANPFKQETQYF
v_call: TRBV27; d_call: NA; clone_size: few; j_call: TRBJ2-1; cdr3_nt: TGTGCCAGCAGTTTAACTGGGCGAGCCAATGAGCAGTTCTTC; cdr3_aa: CASSLTGRANEQFF
v_call: TRBV12-3/TRBV12-4; d_call: TRBD2; clone_size: NA; j_call: TRBJ2-1; cdr3_nt: TGTGCCAGCAGTTCTGAGCTAGCGGGAGAAACCGAGCAGTTCTTC; cdr3_aa: CASSSELAGETEQFF
v_call: TRBV4-2; d_call: NA; clone_size: few; j_call: TRBJ2-1; cdr3_nt: TGTGCCAGCAGCCAATGGTCAGGTGGTGAAGCGCCCTCCTACAATGAGCAGTTCTTC; cdr3_aa: CASSQWSGGEAPSYNEQFF
v_call: TRBV12-3/TRBV12-4; d_call: TRBD2; clone_size: NA; j_call: TRBJ2-7; cdr3_nt: TGTGCCAGCAGTTTCGACCTGACTAGCGGGAGGGCTTTTGCCGAGCAGTACTTC; cdr3_aa: CASSFDLTSGRAFAEQYF
v_call: TRBV7-9; d_call: NA; clone_size: few; j_call: TRBJ2-2; cdr3_nt: TGTGCCAGCAGCTTAGGCGGGGACGCCGGGGAGCTGTTTTTT; cdr3_aa: CASSLGGDAGELFF
v_call: TRBV7-9; d_call: NA; clone_size: many; j_call: TRBJ1-1; cdr3_nt: TGTGCCAGCAGTTCCTCGATCACTGAAGCTTTCTTT; cdr3_aa: CASSSSITEAFF
v_call: TRBV20-1; d_call: TRBD1; clone_size: NA; j_call: TRBJ1-1; cdr3_nt: TGCAGTGCTAGAGACTCCGACAGGGGCCTTGTGAACACTGAAGCTTTCTTT; cdr3_aa: CSARDSDRGLVNTEAFF